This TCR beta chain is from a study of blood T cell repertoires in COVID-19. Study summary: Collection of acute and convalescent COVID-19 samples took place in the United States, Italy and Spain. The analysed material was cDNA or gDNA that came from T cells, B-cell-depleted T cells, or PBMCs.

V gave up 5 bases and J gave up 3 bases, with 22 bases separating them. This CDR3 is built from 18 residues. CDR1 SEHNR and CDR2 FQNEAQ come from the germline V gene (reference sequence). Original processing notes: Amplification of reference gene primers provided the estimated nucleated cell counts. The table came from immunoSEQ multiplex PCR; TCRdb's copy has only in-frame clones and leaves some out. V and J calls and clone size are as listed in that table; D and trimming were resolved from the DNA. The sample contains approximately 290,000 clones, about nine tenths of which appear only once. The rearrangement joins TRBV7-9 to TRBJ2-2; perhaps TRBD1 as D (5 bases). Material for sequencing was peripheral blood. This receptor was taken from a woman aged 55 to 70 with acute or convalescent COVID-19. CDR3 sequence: CASSLNPTASSHTGELFF. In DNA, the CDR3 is TGTGCCAGCAGCCTAAATCCGACAGCCTCGAGTCACACCGGGGAGCTGTTTTTT.